One and the same sample provided the 23 T cell receptor beta chains below, sequenced in a study of glioma-infiltrating T cells after dendritic cell vaccination. The repertoire was sequenced with immunoSEQ multiplex PCR; TCRdb's copy has only in-frame clones and lacks some. The sample shows more than 100,000 clones, roughly 76% of them seen only once. The sequencing used blood, collected before dendritic cell vaccination. These receptors all come from a human donor with glioblastoma.

The chain employs TRBV19 and TRBJ1-3; the D is unclear. CDR1 and CDR2 (germline): LNHDA, SQIVND (reference sequence). Trimming took off 7 bases at V and 0 bases at J, with 16 bases between the two ends. CDR3 length: 16 amino acids. The CDR3 coding sequence is TGTGCCAGTAAAAACCCCCTAATTGCCTCTGGAAACACCATATATTTT. It encodes CASKNPLIASGNTIYF.

The V gene is TRBV7-6, the J gene TRBJ2-3; 8 nucleotides align to TRBD2. CDR3 length: 14 amino acids. Germline values: CDR1 SGHVS, CDR2 FNYEAQ. With V trimmed by 3 bases and J by 5 bases, 4 bases remained unmatched. The CDR3 DNA sequence: TGTGCCAGCAGCTTCCGGGGGGGGGAAGATACGCAGTATTTT. It codes for CASSFRGGEDTQYF.

A word on this clone: Because it lacks the conserved phenylalanine or tryptophan at the end, this CDR3 is likely a read error. The DNA is omitted, as the CDR3 cannot be located on it reliably, and the CDR3 follows TCRdb's listing. The chain combines TRBV2 with TRBJ2-7; TRBD2, the D gene given by the table, was not confirmed from the DNA. The CDR3 adds up to 12 amino acids, both ends counted. CDR1 and CDR2 (germline): SNHLY, FYNNEI. CDR3 sequence reads: CASSPWTSGGLL.

This clone has more than one count but fewer than ten. CDR3 DNA: TGTGCCTGGAATAGTGAAGCTAACTATGGCTACACCTTC. Its translation is CAWNSEANYGYTF. The gene calls are TRBV30 and TRBJ1-2; D gene uncertain. V lost 4 bases to trimming and J lost 0 bases, with 9 bases between them. The CDR3 covers 13 residues. The germline V gene encodes CDR1 GTSNPN and CDR2 SVGIG (reference sequence).

The gene calls are TRBV25-1 and TRBJ1-4, with a tentative D call TRBD1 (5 bases). Germline lookup yields CDR1 MGHDK and CDR2 SYGVNS. This CDR3 is 14 amino acids long. The V and J ends lost 1 base and 8 bases respectively, with 11 bases between them. The CDR3 DNA follows: TGTGCCAGCAGTGAATCCGGGGGAGGGGAAAAACTGTTTTTT. Encoded protein: CASSESGGGEKLFF.

The CDR3: CASSQDRLSTDTQYF. DNA for the CDR3: TGCGCCAGCAGCCAAGATCGTTTGAGCACAGATACGCAGTATTTT. This chain joins TRBV4-3 and TRBJ2-3; no definite D call. The CDR3 length is 15 residues. Trimming removed 0 bases at V and 0 bases at J, with 7 bases between. Germline CDR1 is LGHNA and CDR2 is YSLEER.

The chain couples TRBV7-9 to TRBJ2-3, with TRBD2 as a possible D gene (5 bases). V lost 3 bases and J 2 bases, leaving 6 bases between the germline ends. The CDR3 totals 13 residues. Germline values: CDR1 SEHNR, CDR2 FQNEAQ (reference sequence). CDR3 in DNA: TGTGCCAGCAGCTTGGGAGCCACAGATACGCAGTATTTT. Translation gives CASSLGATDTQYF. Combining the CDR3 with reference TRBV7-9 and TRBJ2-3 gives the whole variable domain DTGVSQNPRHKITKRGQNVTFRCDPISEHNRLYWYRQTLGQGPEFLTYFQNEAQLEKSRLLSDRFSAERPKGSFSTLEIQRTEQGDSAMYLCASSLGATDTQYFGPGTRLTVL.

This clone was detected only a few times. The chain has TRBV7-2 and TRBJ1-5, with D maybe TRBD1 (6 bases). V was shortened by 2 bases and J by 6 bases, with 20 bases between the two germline ends. Germline V lookup: CDR1 SGHTA, CDR2 FQGNSA. This CDR3 is built from 17 residues. CDR3 sequence (DNA): TGTGCCAGCAGCTTACATATCAGGGGAATGGGTATTCAGCCCCAGCATTTT. It yields the protein CASSLHIRGMGIQPQHF.

The chain couples TRBV18 to TRBJ2-1, with D possibly matching TRBD2 (6 bases). The germline V and J ends were trimmed by 0 bases and 9 bases, with 15 bases remaining between them. Germline-derived CDR1 and CDR2 are KGHSH and LQKENI. The CDR3 is 15 residues long. The chain's CDR3 is CASSPPSGEGLEQFF. The CDR3 region has the DNA TGTGCCAGCTCACCACCGTCAGGCGAGGGACTTGAGCAGTTCTTC. The full variable domain, rest sourced from reference TRBV18 and TRBJ2-1, is NAGVMQNPRHLVRRRGQEARLRCSPMKGHSHVYWYRQLPEEGLKFMVYLQKENIIDESGMPKERFSAEFPKEGPSILRIQQVVRGDSAAYFCASSPPSGEGLEQFFGPGTRLTVL.

The chain has TRBV25-1 and TRBJ2-7, with 14 bases aligning to TRBD2. The V segment lost 3 bases and the J segment 7 bases; nucleotides outside the gene matches: 5. The CDR3 length is 15 residues. CDR1 and CDR2 from the germline V gene are MGHDK and SYGVNS. The CDR3 DNA is TGTGCCAGCAGTGACCCGGGACTAGCGGGGGAAGAGCAGTACTTC. It is translated as CASSDPGLAGEEQYF.

The chain links TRBV4-3 to TRBJ1-6, with D unclear. V gave up 4 bases and J gave up 5 bases, with 18 bases separating them. Per the germline V gene, CDR1 is LGHNA and CDR2 is YSLEER. CDR3 length: 17 residues. CDR3 DNA: TGCGCCAGCAGCCCTGTTCCCCAGGTCAGCCATAATTCACCCCTCCACTTT. This codes for CASSPVPQVSHNSPLHF.

This chain connects TRBV7-3 to TRBJ1-6; no definite D call. Looked up from germline, CDR1 is SGHTA and CDR2 is FQGTGA. Trimming cost V 1 base and J 13 bases, with 14 bases left between them. This CDR3 has 14 amino acids. This chain's CDR3 is CASSLSGTPHPLHF. The DNA of the CDR3 is TGTGCCAGCAGCTTAAGTGGTACACCCCACCCCCTCCACTTT.

This clone was observed a handful of times. The V and J genes are TRBV4-1 and TRBJ1-4; perhaps TRBD1 as D (5 bases). This CDR3 contains 16 residues. Looked up from germline, CDR1 is MGHRA and CDR2 is YSYEKL. Trimming shortened V by 3 bases and J by 0 bases, and 11 bases separated the two germline ends. The CDR3 DNA follows: TGCGCCAGCAGCCAGCGGACATATGCAACTAATGAAAAACTGTTTTTT. It is translated as CASSQRTYATNEKLFF.

The chain uses TRBV7-9 and TRBJ1-6; D perhaps matches TRBD1 (5 bases). Germline V lookup: CDR1 SEHNR, CDR2 FQNEAQ (reference sequence). This CDR3 has 19 amino acids. The V end was cut by 5 bases, the J end by 0 bases, with 20 bases between. The DNA of the CDR3 is TGTGCCAGCAGCCCGACTCCTCCAGGGTTTCTCTCCTATAATTCACCCCTCCACTTT. Translating it yields CASSPTPPGFLSYNSPLHF.

This clone was recorded only once. The V and J genes are TRBV7-2 and TRBJ2-1, with 8 bases that match TRBD2. The CDR3 extends over 15 amino acids. Germline loops: CDR1 SGHTA, CDR2 FQGNSA. Losses at the gene ends were 1 base for V and 3 bases for J; bases not matched to a gene: 2. CDR3 coding DNA: TGTGCCAGCAGCTTAGGGCGGGGGGTCTACAATGAGCAGTTCTTC. Translated, it gives CASSLGRGVYNEQFF.

The J gene is TRBJ2-7, the V gene TRBV9, with D possibly matching TRBD2 (6 bases). The V gene lost 0 bases and the J gene lost 6 bases, with 19 bases spanning the gap. Looked up from germline, CDR1 is SGDLS and CDR2 is YYNGEE. The CDR3 has 16 amino acids. The DNA for the CDR3 is TGTGCCAGCAGCGTAGTGAGGAGGGCCCGCCCCCGCGAGCAGTACTTC. This gives the protein CASSVVRRARPREQYF. The full variable domain, in which reference TRBV9 and TRBJ2-7 provide the parts outside the CDR3, is DSGVTQTPKHLITATGQRVTLRCSPRSGDLSVYWYQQSLDQGLQFLIQYYNGEERAKGNILERFSAQQFPDLHSELNLSSLELGDSALYFCASSVVRRARPREQYFGPGTRLTVT.

This sequence joins TRBV29-1 and TRBJ1-3; TRBD1 agrees at 7 bases. The V and J ends lost 5 bases and 2 bases, in that order; junction bases with no gene match: 3. Germline CDR1 and CDR2: SQVTM and ANQGSEA. This CDR3 is built from 13 residues. The CDR3 sequence is CSVTGDTGNTIYF. The DNA of the CDR3 is TGCAGCGTTACAGGGGACACTGGAAACACCATATATTTT.

This clone was counted only a few times. This rearrangement joins TRBV7-9 to TRBJ1-4; unclear D gene. CDR3 length: 13 residues. In germline, CDR1 is SEHNR, CDR2 FQNEAQ (reference sequence). V was shortened by 5 bases and J by 8 bases, with 12 bases between the two germline ends. CDR3 residues: CASSLSPTEKLFF. For the CDR3, the DNA is TGTGCCAGCAGCCTCTCACCCACAGAAAAACTGTTTTTT. The full variable domain, with the rest looked up from reference TRBV7-9 and TRBJ1-4, is DTGVSQNPRHKITKRGQNVTFRCDPISEHNRLYWYRQTLGQGPEFLTYFQNEAQLEKSRLLSDRFSAERPKGSFSTLEIQRTEQGDSAMYLCASSLSPTEKLFFGSGTQLSVL.

The chain couples TRBV19 to TRBJ2-5; a possible D gene is TRBD2 (6 bases). The J call may be mistaken, given a closer DNA end match to TRBJ2-7. The germline V gene encodes CDR1 LNHDA and CDR2 SQIVND (reference sequence). The length of the CDR3 is 15 residues. CDR3 DNA sequence: TGTGCCAGTAGTATGTATGAGGGAGGCTCCTACGAGCAGTACTTC. This gives the protein CASSMYEGGSYEQYF.

This clone was seen only a few times. This chain connects TRBV30 to TRBJ1-2; D uncertain. The CDR3 is made up of 14 amino acids. V lost 3 bases and J lost 6, with 17 bases in between. Germline assignment: CDR1 GTSNPN and CDR2 SVGIG (reference sequence). In nucleotides, the CDR3 is TGTGCCTGGAGCCCCCTATCGGGGTTGGATGGCTACACCTTC. Its protein is CAWSPLSGLDGYTF.

This rearrangement joins TRBV5-1 to TRBJ1-1; D is perhaps TRBD1 (5 bases). CDR1 SGHRS and CDR2 YFSETQ come from the germline V gene. This CDR3 region has 16 residues. V dropped 5 bases and J dropped 5 bases, with 22 bases sitting between them. In DNA, the CDR3 is TGCGCCAGCAGTAGGGCAGGACCTACTCGGGGGACTGAAGCTTTCTTT. It codes for CASSRAGPTRGTEAFF.

The rearrangement links TRBV11-2 to TRBJ1-3; 7 nucleotides align to TRBD1. V lost 5 bases and J lost 3; bases outside the gene matches: 10. CDR3 size: 16 residues. The germline gives CDR1 SGHAT, CDR2 FQNNGV. The CDR3 nucleotides are TGTGCCAGCAGCCGGAGCACAGGGGTACGTGGAAACACCATATATTTT. Translating gives CASSRSTGVRGNTIYF.

The V gene is TRBV12-5, the J gene TRBJ1-5; 9 bases align to TRBD1. Germline V gene lookup returns CDR1 LGHNT and CDR2 FRNRAP. This CDR3 comprises 17 residues. V shed 1 base, J shed 1 base, and the junction held 5 bases outside the gene matches. The CDR3, as DNA: TGTGCTAGTGGTTTGGCTGGACAGGGGATGAGCAATCAGCCCCAGCATTTT. Protein sequence: CASGLAGQGMSNQPQHF.